The present entry profiles one TCR beta chain with its context. Its antigen remains unidentified. The sample comes from a study of CD8 T cells in Susac syndrome. Random hexamers served to reverse transcribe about 0.5 to 1 ug RNA. TCR beta CDR3 was amplified by immunoSEQ covering 54 Vbeta and 13 Jbeta. TCRdb reanalysed the immunoSEQ multiplex PCR reads using MiXCR and keeps one entry per CDR3 protein. This table has around 130,000 distinct CDR3 sequences, 94% appearing once. General study results and limits: An acknowledgment was made by the study that its TCR sequencing and HLA analysis involved relatively few individuals.

Trimming shortened V by 5 bases and J by 11 bases, and 16 bases separated the two germline ends. Per germline, CDR1 SGHTA and CDR2 FQGTGA. The CDR3 runs to 14 residues. Sequencing targeted TCR beta in T cells from blood (CD8+ and CD4+). TEMRA cells underwent FACS enrichment and CD8+ and CD4+ T cells underwent negative isolation. The rearrangement joins TRBV7-3 to TRBJ1-6; D ambiguous. The sequencing sample was made of CD4+ T cells from PBMCs. The origin of this receptor is a human donor in good health. The CDR3: CASSRGDGRAPLHF. The CDR3, as DNA: TGTGCCAGCAGCCGGGGTGACGGGAGAGCACCCCTCCACTTT.